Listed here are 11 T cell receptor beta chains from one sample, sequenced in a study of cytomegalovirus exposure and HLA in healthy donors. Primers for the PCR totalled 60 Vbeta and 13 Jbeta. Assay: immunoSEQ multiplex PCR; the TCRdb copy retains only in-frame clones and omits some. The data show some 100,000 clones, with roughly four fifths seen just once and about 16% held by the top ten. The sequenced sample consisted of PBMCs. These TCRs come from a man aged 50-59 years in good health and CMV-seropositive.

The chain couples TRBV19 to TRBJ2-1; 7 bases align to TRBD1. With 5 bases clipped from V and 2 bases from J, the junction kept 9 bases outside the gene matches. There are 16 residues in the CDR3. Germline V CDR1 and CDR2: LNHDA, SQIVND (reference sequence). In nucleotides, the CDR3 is TGTGCCAGTAGTCGAATGACAGGGAGTACCTACAATGAGCAGTTCTTC. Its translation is CASSRMTGSTYNEQFF. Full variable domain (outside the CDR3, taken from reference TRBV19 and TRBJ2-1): DGGITQSPKYLFRKEGQNVTLSCEQNLNHDAMYWYRQDPGQGLRLIYYSQIVNDFQKGDIAEGYSVSREKKESFPLTVTSAQKNPTAFYLCASSRMTGSTYNEQFFGPGTRLTVL.

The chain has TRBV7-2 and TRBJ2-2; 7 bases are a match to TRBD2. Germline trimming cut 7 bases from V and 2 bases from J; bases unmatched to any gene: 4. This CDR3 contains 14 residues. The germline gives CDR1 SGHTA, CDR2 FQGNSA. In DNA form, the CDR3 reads TGTGCCAGCAAGGCGGGAGTTAACACCGGGGAGCTGTTTTTT. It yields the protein CASKAGVNTGELFF.

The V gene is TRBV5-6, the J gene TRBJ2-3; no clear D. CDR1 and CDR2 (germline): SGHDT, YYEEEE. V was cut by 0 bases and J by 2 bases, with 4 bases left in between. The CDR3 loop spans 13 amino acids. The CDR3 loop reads CASSLVVTDTQYF. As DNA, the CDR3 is TGTGCCAGCAGCTTGGTCGTCACAGATACGCAGTATTTT.

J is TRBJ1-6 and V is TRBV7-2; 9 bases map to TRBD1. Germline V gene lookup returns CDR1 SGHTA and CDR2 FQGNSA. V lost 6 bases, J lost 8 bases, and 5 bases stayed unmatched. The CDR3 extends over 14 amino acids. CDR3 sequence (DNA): TGTGCCAGCAGACCACAGGGGGCTCATTCACCCCTCCACTTT. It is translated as CASRPQGAHSPLHF.

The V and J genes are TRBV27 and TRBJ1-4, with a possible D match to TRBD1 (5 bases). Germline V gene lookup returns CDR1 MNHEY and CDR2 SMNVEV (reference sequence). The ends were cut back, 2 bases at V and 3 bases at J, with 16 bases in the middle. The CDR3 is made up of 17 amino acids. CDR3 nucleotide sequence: TGTGCCAGCAGTTTACTAAGCTCAGGGAGGTCTAATGAAAAACTGTTTTTT. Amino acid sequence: CASSLLSSGRSNEKLFF.

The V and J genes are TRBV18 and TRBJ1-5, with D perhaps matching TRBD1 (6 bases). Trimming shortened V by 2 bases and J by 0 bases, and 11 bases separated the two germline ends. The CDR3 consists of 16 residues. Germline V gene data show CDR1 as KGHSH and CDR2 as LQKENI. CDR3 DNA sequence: TGTGCCAGCTCACCAAACAGGGAGAATAGCAATCAGCCCCAGCATTTT. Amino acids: CASSPNRENSNQPQHF.

The CDR3 DNA sequence: TGTGCCAGCAGTGAAAATTTAAATCGCTTTCTCGGGGAAGAGACCCAGTACTTC. It encodes CASSENLNRFLGEETQYF. The rearrangement uses TRBV6-1 and TRBJ2-5, with a tentative D call TRBD2 (5 bases). The V end lost 2 bases, the J end lost 3 bases, and 22 bases lay between the germline ends. The CDR3 length is 18 residues. From germline, CDR1 is MNHNS and CDR2 SASEGT.

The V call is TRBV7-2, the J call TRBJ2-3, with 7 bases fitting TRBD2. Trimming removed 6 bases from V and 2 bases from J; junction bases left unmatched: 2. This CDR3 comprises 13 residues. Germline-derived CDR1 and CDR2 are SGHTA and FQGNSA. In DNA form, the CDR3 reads TGTGCCAGCAGGGGGGGGACCACAGATACGCAGTATTTT. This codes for CASRGGTTDTQYF.

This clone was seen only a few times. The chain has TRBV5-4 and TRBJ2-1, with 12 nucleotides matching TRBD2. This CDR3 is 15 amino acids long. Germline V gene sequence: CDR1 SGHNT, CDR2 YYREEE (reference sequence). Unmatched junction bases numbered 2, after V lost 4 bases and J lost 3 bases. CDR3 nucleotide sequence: TGTGCCAGCAGCGTGACTAGCGGGAGCTACAATGAGCAGTTCTTC. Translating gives CASSVTSGSYNEQFF.

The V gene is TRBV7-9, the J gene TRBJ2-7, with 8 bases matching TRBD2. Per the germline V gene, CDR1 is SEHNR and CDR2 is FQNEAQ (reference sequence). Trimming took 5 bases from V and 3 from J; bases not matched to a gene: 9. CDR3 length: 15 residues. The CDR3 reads CASSQGLELNYEQYF. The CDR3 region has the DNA TGTGCCAGCAGCCAGGGACTAGAGCTAAACTACGAGCAGTACTTC.

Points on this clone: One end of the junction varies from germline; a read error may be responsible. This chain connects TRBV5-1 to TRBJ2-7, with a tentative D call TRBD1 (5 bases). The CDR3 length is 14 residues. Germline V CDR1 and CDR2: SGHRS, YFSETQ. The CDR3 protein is CASSLGTLNDEQYF. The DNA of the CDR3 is TGCGCCAGCAGCTTGGGGACACTCAACGACGAGCAGTATTTC.